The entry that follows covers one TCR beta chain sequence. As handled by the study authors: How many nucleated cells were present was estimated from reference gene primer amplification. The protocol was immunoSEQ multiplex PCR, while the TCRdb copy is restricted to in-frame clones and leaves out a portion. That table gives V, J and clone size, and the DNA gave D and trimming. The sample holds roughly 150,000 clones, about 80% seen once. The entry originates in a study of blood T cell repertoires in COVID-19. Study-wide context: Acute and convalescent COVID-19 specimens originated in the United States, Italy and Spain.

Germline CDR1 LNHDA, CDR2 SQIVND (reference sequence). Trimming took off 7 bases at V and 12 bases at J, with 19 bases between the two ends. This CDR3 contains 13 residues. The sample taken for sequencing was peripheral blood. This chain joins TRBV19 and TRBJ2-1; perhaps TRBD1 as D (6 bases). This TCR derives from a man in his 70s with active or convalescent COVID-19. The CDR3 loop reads CASTHTNRVGQFF. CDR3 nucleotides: TGTGCCAGTACCCACACCAACAGGGTTGGGCAGTTCTTC.